Each of the 3 T cell receptor beta chains below was sequenced from the same sample in a study of shared clonotypes between healthy human individuals. Only in-frame clones appear in the TCRdb table, and some are missing; sequencing was by immunoSEQ multiplex PCR. The repertoire consists of 2 million to 2.5 million clones, with about nine tenths occurring once and the leading ten covering 0.37%. Specimen: naive CD4+ T cells from PBMCs. Regarding subset: CD45RA+ positively selected. These TCRs come from a man aged 18-30 years in good health. Some clones in this sample may be carry-over from other donors' samples.

V usage is TRBV10-3 and J usage is TRBJ2-7; tentatively, D is TRBD2 (5 bases). The CDR3 runs 16 residues. Per the germline V gene, CDR1 is ENHRY and CDR2 is SYGVKD. The V end lost 1 base, the J end lost 3 bases, and 16 bases lay between the germline ends. The CDR3 nucleotides are TGTGCCATCAGTGAGTACTGGACTTCGGGGAACTACGAGCAGTACTTC. This gives the protein CAISEYWTSGNYEQYF.

This clone was detected once. The chain carries TRBV7-8 and TRBJ1-4; 10 bases match TRBD1. The CDR3 extends over 13 amino acids. V lost 6 bases, J lost 5 bases, and 0 bases stayed unmatched. Germline V lookup: CDR1 SGHVS, CDR2 FQNEAQ. CDR3 nucleotide sequence: TGTGCCAGCAGGGGACAGGGGAATGAAAAACTGTTTTTT. It translates to CASRGQGNEKLFF.

V usage is TRBV7-8 and J usage is TRBJ1-1, with D uncertain. The CDR3 totals 13 residues. CDR1 SGHVS and CDR2 FQNEAQ come from the germline V gene. V was shortened by 7 bases and J by 4 bases, with 13 bases between the two germline ends. Here the CDR3 DNA reads TGTGCCAGCACCGCTCTATTGAGCACTGAAGCTTTCTTT. Translating it yields CASTALLSTEAFF.